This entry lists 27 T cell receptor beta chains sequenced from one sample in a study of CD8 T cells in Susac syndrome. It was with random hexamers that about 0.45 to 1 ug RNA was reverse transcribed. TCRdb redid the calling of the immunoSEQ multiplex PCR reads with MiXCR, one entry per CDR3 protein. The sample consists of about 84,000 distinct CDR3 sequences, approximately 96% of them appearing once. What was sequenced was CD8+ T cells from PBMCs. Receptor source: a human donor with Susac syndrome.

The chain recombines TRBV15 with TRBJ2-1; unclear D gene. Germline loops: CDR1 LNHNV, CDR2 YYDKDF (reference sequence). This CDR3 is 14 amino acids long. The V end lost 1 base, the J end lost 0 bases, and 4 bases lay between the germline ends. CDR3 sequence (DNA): TGTGCCACCAGCAGAGCGGACTCCTACAATGAGCAGTTCTTC. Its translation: CATSRADSYNEQFF.

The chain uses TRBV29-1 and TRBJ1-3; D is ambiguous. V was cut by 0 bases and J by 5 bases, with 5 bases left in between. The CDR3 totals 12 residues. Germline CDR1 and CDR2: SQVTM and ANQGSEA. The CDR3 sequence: CSVEDSRNTIYF. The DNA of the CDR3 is TGCAGCGTTGAAGACTCCAGAAACACCATATATTTT.

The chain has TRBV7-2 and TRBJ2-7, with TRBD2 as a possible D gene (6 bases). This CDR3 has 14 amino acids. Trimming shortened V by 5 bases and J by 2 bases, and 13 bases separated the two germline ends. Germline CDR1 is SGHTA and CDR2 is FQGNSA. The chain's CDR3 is CASSRMGGTYEQYF. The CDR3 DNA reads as TGTGCCAGCAGCCGTATGGGGGGTACCTACGAGCAGTACTTC.

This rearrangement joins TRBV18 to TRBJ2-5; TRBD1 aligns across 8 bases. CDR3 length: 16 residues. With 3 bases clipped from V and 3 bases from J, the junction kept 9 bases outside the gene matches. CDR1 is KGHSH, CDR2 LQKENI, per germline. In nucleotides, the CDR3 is TGTGCCAGCTCACCCGGGGACAGGATTTTAGAAGAGACCCAGTACTTC. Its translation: CASSPGDRILEETQYF.

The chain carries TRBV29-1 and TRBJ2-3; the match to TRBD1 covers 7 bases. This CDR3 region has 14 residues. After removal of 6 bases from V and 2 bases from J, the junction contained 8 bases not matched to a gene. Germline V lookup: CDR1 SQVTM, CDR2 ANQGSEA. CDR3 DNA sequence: TGCAGCGTCCCCGGGACAGATCTCACAGATACGCAGTATTTT. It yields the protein CSVPGTDLTDTQYF.

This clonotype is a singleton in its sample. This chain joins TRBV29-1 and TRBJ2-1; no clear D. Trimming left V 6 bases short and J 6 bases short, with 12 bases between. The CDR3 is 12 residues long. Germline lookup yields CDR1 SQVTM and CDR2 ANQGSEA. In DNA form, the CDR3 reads TGCAGCGTCGATAGAGATAGCAATGAGCAGTTCTTC. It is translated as CSVDRDSNEQFF.

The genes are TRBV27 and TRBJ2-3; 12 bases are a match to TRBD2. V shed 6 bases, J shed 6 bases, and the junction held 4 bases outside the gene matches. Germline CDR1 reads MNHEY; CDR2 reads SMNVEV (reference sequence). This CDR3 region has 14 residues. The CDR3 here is CASSGLAGSDTQYF. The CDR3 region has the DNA TGTGCCAGCAGCGGACTAGCGGGATCCGATACGCAGTATTTT.

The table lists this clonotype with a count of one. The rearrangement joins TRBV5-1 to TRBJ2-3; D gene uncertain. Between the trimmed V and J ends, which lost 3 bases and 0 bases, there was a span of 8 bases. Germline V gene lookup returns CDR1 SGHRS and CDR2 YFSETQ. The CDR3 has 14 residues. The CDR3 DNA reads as TGCGCCAGCAGCTCCTACGAGAGCACAGATACGCAGTATTTT. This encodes CASSSYESTDTQYF. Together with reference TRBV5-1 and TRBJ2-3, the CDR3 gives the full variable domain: KAGVTQTPRYLIKTRGQQVTLSCSPISGHRSVSWYQQTPGQGLQFLFEYFSETQRNKGNFPGRFSGRQFSNSRSEMNVSTLELGDSALYLCASSSYESTDTQYFGPGTRLTVL.

CDR3 nucleotides: TGTGCCAGCAGTTTTTTGGGGGATAGCGGGATCCGGGAGACCCAGTACTTC. Amino acids: CASSFLGDSGIRETQYF. The chain links TRBV28 to TRBJ2-5; TRBD2 matches 8 bases. Trimming at V came to 3 bases and at J to 5 bases, leaving 14 bases not matched to a gene. There are 17 residues in the CDR3. CDR1 is MDHEN and CDR2 is SYDVKM in the germline V gene.

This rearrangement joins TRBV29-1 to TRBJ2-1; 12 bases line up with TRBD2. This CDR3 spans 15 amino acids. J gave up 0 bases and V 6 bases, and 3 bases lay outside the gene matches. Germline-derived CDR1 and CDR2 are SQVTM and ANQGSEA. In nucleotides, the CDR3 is TGCAGCGTCGGGACTAGCGGGTCCTCCTACAATGAGCAGTTCTTC. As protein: CSVGTSGSSYNEQFF.

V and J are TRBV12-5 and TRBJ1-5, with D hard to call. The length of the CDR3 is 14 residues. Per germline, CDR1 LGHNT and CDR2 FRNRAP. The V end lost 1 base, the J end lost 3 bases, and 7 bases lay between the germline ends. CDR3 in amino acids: CASGLGLINQPQHF. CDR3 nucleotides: TGTGCTAGTGGTTTGGGCCTTATCAATCAGCCCCAGCATTTT.

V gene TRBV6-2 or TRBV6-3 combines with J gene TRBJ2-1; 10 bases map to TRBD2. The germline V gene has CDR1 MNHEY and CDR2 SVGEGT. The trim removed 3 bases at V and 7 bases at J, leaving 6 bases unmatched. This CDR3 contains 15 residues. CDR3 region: CASSYPAGGGNEQFF. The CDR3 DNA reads TGTGCCAGCAGTTATCCAGCGGGAGGGGGGAATGAGCAGTTCTTC.

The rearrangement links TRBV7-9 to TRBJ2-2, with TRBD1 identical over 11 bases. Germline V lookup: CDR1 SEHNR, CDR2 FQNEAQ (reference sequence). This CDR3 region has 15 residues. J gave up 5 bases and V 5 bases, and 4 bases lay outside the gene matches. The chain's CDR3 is CASSSGQGATGELFF. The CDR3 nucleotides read TGTGCCAGCAGCAGCGGACAGGGGGCAACCGGGGAGCTGTTTTTT.

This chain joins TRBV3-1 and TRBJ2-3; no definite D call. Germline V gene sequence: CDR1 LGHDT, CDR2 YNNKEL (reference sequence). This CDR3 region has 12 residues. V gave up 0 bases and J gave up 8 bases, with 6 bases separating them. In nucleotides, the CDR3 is TGTGCCAGCAGCCAAGAACGACTTACGCAGTATTTT. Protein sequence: CASSQERLTQYF.

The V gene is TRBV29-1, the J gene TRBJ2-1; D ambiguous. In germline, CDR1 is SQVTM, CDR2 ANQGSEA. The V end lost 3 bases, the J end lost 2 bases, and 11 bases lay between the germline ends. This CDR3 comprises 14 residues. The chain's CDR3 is CSVDIRITYNEQFF. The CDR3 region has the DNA TGCAGCGTTGATATACGGATTACCTACAATGAGCAGTTCTTC.

CDR3 bases: TGTGCCAGCAGCTTGACAGGGCTTGAAGCTTTCTTT. Translation gives CASSLTGLEAFF. This chain links TRBV13 with TRBJ1-1, with TRBD1 matching 7 bases. Germline V CDR1 and CDR2: PRHDT, FYEKMQ (reference sequence). V was clipped by 3 bases and J by 7 bases; unmatched bases: 2. This CDR3 contains 12 residues.

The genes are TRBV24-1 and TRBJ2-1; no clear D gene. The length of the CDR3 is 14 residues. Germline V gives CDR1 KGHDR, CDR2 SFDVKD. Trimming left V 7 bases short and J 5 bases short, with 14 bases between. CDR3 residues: CATSRQGIDNEQFF. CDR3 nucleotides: TGTGCCACCAGCAGACAAGGGATCGACAATGAGCAGTTCTTC.

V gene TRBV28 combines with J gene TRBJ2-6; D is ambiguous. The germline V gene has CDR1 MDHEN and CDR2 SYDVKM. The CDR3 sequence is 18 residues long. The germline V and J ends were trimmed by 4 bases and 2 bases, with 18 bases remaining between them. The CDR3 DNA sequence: TGTGCCAGCAGTTCACCTCACCTCAGGTTCGCTGGGGCCAACGTCCTGACTTTC. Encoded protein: CASSSPHLRFAGANVLTF.

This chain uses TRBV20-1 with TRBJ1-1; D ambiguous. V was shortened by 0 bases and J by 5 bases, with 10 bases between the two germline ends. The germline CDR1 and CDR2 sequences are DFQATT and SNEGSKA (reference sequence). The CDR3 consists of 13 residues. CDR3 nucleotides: TGCAGTGCTAGAGATTTTGGAGTAACTGAAGCTTTCTTT. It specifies CSARDFGVTEAFF.

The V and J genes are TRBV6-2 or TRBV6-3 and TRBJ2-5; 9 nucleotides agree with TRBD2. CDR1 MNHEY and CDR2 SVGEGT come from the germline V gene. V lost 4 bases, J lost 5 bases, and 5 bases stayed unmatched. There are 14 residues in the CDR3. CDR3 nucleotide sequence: TGTGCCAGCAGTTCCGGGACTAGCAGCGAGACCCAGTACTTC. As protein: CASSSGTSSETQYF.

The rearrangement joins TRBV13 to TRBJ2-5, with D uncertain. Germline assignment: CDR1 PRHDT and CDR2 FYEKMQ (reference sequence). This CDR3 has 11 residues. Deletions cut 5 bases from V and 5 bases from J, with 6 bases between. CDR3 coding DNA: TGTGCCAGCAGCCAGAGGGAGACCCAGTACTTC. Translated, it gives CASSQRETQYF. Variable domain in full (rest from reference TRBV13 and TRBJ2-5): AAGVIQSPRHLIKEKRETATLKCYPIPRHDTVYWYQQGPGQDPQFLISFYEKMQSDKGSIPDRFSAQQFSDYHSELNMSSLELGDSALYFCASSQRETQYFGPGTRLLVL.

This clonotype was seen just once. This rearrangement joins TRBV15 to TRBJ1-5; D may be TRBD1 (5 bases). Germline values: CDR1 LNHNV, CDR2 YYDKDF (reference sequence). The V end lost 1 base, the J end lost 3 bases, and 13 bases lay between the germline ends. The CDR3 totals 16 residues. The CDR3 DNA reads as TGTGCCACCAGCAGAGGAGGGGTAGATCCCAATCAGCCCCAGCATTTT. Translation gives CATSRGGVDPNQPQHF.

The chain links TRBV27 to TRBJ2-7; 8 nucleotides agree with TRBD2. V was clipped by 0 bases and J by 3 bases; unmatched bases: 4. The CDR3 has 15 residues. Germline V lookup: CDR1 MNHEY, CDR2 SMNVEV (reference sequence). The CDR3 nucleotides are TGTGCCAGCAGTTTATCGTTAAGCGGGAGCTACGAGCAGTACTTC. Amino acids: CASSLSLSGSYEQYF.

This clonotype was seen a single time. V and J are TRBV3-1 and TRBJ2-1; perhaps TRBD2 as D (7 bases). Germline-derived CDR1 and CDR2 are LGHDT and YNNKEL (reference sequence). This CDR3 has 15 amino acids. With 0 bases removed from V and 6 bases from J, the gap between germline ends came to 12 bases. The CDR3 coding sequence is TGTGCCAGCAGCCAAGAGTGGGGGGGCCGCAATGAGCAGTTCTTC. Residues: CASSQEWGGRNEQFF.

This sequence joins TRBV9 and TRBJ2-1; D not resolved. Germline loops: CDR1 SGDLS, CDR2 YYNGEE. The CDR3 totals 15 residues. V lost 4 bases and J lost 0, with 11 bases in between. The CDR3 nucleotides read TGTGCCAGCAGCTCCGACCTGAGCTCCTACAATGAGCAGTTCTTC. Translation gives CASSSDLSSYNEQFF.

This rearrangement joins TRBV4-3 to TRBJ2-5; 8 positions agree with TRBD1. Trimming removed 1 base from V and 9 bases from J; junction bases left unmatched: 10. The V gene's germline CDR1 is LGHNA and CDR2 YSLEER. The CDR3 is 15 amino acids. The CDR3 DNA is TGCGCCAGCAGCCAAGTGTGGCAGGGGGCGCCGGCCCAGTACTTC. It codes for CASSQVWQGAPAQYF.

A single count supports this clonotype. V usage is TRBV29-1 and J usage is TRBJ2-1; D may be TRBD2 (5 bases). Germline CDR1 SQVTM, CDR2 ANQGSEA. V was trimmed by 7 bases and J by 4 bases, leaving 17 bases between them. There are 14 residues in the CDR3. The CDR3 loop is CSAATRVAYNEQFF. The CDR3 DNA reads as TGCAGCGCAGCGACAAGGGTAGCGTACAATGAGCAGTTCTTC.